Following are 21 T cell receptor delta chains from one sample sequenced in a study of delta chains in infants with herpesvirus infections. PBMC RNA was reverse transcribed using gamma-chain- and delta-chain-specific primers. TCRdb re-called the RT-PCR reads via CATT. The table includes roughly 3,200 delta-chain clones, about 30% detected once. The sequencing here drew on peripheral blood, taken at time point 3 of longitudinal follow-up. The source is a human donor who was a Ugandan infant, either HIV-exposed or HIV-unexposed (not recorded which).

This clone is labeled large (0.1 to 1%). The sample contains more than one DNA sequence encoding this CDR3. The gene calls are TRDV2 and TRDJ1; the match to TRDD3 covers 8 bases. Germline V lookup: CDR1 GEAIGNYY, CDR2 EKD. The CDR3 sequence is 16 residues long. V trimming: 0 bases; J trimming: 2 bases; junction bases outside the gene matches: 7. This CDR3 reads CACDTVEVGDTDKLIF. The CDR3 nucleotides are TGTGCCTGTGACACCGTGGAGGTGGGGGATACCGATAAACTCATCTTT.

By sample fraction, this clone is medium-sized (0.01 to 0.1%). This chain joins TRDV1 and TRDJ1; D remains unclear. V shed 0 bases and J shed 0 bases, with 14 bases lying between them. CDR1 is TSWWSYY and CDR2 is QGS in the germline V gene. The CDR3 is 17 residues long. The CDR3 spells CALGELENAKYTDKLIF. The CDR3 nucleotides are TGTGCTCTTGGGGAACTAGAAAACGCCAAATACACCGATAAACTCATCTTT.

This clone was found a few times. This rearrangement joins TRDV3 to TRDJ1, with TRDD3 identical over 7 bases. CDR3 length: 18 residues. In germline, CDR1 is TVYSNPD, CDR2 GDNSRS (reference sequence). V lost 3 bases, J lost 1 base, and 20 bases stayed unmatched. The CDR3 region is CAFPGGGSVNPSTDKLIF. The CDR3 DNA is TGTGCCTTCCCCGGGGGGGGATCTGTAAATCCTTCCACCGATAAACTCATCTTT.

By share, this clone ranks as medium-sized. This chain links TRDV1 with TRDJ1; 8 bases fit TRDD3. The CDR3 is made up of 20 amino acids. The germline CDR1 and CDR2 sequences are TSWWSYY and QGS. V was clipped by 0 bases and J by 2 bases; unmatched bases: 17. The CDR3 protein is CALGELGSTKVWGTTDKLIF. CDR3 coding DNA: TGTGCTCTTGGGGAACTAGGATCTACGAAGGTCTGGGGGACAACCGATAAACTCATCTTT.

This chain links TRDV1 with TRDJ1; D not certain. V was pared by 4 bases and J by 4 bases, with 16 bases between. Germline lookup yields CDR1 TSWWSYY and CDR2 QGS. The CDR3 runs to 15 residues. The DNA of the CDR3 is TGTGCTCTTGGGGGATTTATCTACTCCCACGATAAACTCATCTTT. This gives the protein CALGGFIYSHDKLIF.

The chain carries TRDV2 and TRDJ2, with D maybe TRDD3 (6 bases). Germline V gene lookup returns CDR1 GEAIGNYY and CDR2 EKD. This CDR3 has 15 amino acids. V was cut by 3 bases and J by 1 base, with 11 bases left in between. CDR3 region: CACDGLLGLTAQLFF. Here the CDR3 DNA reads TGTGCCTGTGACGGCCTACTGGGTTTGACAGCACAACTCTTCTTT.

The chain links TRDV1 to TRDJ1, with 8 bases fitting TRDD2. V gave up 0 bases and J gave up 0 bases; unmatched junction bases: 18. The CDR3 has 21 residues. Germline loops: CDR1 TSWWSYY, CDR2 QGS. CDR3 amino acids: CALGELTFLLWGDPYTDKLIF. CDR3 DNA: TGTGCTCTTGGGGAACTAACCTTCCTATTATGGGGGGACCCGTACACCGATAAACTCATCTTT.

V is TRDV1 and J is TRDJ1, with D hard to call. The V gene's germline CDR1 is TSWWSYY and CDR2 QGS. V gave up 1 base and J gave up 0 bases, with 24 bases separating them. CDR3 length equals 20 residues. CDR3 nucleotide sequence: TGTGCTCTTGGGGAACCGATTACTTTCCGGGTGGTGTGGTACACCGATAAACTCATCTTT. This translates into CALGEPITFRVVWYTDKLIF.

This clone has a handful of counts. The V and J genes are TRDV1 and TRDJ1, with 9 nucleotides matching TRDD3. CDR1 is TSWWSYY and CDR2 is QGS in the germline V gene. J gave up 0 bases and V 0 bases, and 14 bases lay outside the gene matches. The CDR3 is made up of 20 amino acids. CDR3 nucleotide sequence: TGTGCTCTTGGGGAACTCCCTACCTTCGTACTGGGGGAATACACCGATAAACTCATCTTT. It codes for CALGELPTFVLGEYTDKLIF.

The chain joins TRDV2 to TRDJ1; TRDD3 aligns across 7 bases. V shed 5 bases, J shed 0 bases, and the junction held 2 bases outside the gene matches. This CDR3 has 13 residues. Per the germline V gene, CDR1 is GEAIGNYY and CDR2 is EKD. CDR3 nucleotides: TGTGCCTGTGCTGGGGGGTACACCGATAAACTCATCTTT. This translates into CACAGGYTDKLIF.

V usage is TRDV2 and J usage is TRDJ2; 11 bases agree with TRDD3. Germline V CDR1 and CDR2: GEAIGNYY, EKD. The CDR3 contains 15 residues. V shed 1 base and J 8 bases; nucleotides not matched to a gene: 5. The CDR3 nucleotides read TGTGCCTGTGACACAGTGGGGGATACGGGGGCACAACTCTTCTTT. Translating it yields CACDTVGDTGAQLFF.

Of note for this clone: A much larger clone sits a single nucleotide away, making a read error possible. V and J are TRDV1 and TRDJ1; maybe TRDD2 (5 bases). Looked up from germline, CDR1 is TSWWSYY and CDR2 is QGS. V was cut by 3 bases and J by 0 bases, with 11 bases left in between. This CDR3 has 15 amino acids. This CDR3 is CALGDLLKYTDKLIF. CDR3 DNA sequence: TGTGCTCTTGGGGACCTTCTCAAGTACACCGATAAACTCATCTTT.

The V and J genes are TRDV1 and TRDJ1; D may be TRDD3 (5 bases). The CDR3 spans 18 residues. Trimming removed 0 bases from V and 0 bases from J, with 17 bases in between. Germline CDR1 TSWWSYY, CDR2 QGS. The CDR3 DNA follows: TGTGCTCTTGGGGAACTCGGGCACGGGGGCAATCACACCGATAAACTCATCTTT. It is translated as CALGELGHGGNHTDKLIF.

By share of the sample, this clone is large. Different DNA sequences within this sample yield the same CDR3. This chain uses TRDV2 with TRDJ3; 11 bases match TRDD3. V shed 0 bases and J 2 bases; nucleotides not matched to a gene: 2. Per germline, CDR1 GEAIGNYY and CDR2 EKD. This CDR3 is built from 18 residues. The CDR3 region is CACDTVLGDTWDTRQMFF. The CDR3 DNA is TGTGCCTGTGACACCGTACTGGGGGATACCTGGGACACCCGACAGATGTTTTTC.

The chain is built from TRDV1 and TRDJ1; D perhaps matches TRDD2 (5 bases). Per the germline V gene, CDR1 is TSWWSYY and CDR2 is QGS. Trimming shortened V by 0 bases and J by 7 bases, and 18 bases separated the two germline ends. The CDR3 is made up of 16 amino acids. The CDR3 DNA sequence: TGTGCTCTTGGGGAACTAGTCCTATACAGCACAGTTAAACTCATCTTT. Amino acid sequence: CALGELVLYSTVKLIF.

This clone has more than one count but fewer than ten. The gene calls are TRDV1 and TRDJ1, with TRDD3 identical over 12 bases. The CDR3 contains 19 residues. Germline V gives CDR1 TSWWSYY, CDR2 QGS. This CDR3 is CALPTPVLGDTKYTDKLIF. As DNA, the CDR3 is TGTGCCCTGCCTACCCCCGTACTGGGGGATACAAAGTACACCGATAAACTCATCTTT.

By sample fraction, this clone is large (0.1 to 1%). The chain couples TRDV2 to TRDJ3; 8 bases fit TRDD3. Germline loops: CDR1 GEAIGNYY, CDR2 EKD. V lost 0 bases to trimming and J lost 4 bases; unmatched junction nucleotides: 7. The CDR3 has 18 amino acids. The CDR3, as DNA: TGTGCCTGTGACACCGCTGGGGGAATTGAGTGGGACACCCGACAGATGTTTTTC. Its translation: CACDTAGGIEWDTRQMFF.

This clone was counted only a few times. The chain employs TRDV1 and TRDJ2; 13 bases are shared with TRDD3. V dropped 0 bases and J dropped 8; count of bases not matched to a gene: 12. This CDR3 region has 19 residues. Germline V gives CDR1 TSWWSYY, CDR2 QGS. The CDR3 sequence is CALGELTWYWGIRVAQLFF. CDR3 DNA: TGTGCTCTTGGGGAACTAACTTGGTACTGGGGGATACGGGTGGCACAACTCTTCTTT.

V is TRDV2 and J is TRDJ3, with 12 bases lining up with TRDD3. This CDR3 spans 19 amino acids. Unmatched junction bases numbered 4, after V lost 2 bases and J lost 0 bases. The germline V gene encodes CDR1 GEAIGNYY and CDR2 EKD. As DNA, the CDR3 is TGTGCCTGTGACAGTACTGGGGGATACAACTCCTGGGACACCCGACAGATGTTTTTC. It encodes CACDSTGGYNSWDTRQMFF.

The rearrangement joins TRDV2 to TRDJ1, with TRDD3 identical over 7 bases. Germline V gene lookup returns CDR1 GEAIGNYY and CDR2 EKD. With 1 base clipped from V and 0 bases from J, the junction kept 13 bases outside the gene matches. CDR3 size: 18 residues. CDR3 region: CACDTLRWGPLNTDKLIF. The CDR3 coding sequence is TGTGCCTGTGACACTCTGCGCTGGGGGCCCCTTAACACCGATAAACTCATCTTT.

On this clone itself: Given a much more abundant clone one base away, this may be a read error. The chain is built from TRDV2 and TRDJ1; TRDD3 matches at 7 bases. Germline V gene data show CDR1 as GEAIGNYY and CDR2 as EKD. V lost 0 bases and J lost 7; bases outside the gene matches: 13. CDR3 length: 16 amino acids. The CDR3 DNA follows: TGTGCCTGTGACACCGGGCTGGGGGGGCGATGCGGTAAACTCATCTTT. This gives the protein CACDTGLGGRCGKLIF.